This T cell receptor (beta chain) was profiled in a study of Ad26.COV2.S vaccination and SARS-CoV-2 variants. The protocol was immunoSEQ multiplex PCR, while the TCRdb copy is restricted to in-frame clones and leaves out a portion. The repertoire holds about 460,000 clones, with 80% to 90% as singletons. Study-wide results and caveats: Vaccine and placebo recipients had similar non-spike TCR breadth.

With regard to this clone: Its antigen is unidentified.

There are 13 residues in the CDR3. Germline CDR1 is GTSNPN and CDR2 is SVGIG (reference sequence). V was trimmed by 3 bases and J by 7 bases, leaving 10 bases between them. The treatment: some 20 received Ad26.COV2.S at low or high dose, single or two shots; about five received placebo; per-sample allocation not given. Sampling was performed 63 days after the first vaccine or placebo injection. Based in Boston, the donor was an adult of 18-55 years. The chain carries TRBV30 and TRBJ1-6, with unresolved D. The clonotype comes from a person aged 18-60 years who received the Ad26.COV2.S COVID-19 vaccine or a placebo. Here the sequenced sample was peripheral blood, taken in a trial of Ad26.COV2.S vaccine versus placebo. The CDR3 DNA reads as TGTGCCTGGAGCGCGATAGGAAATTCACCCCTCCACTTT. Translated, it gives CAWSAIGNSPLHF.